This record concerns one T cell receptor beta chain sequence. This sample was taken from a study of blood T cell repertoires in COVID-19. Background on the study: Spain, Italy and the United States supplied samples that represented acute and convalescent COVID-19.

The CDR3 spans 16 residues. CDR1 and CDR2 (germline): LNHNV, YYDKDF (reference sequence). Between the trimmed V and J ends, which lost 1 base and 2 bases, there was a span of 15 bases. Some clones are missing from TCRdb's copy, which holds only in-frame ones; the method was immunoSEQ multiplex PCR. The table shows some 17,000 clones, with 75% to 90% occurring only once. The origin of this receptor is a man aged 50-59 years with active COVID-19. What was sequenced was peripheral blood. The chain joins TRBV15 to TRBJ2-7; weak D call: TRBD2 (5 bases). This CDR3 is CATSRGLGAPPYEQYF. The CDR3 DNA reads TGTGCCACCAGCAGAGGACTGGGAGCCCCTCCCTACGAGCAGTACTTC.